One sample yielded the 11 T cell receptor beta chains listed below, sequenced in a study of Ad26.COV2.S vaccination and SARS-CoV-2 variants. This table comes from immunoSEQ multiplex PCR, and its TCRdb copy is limited to in-frame clones, with some not included. This sample has about 87,000 clones, with approximately 77% found just once. The material sequenced was peripheral blood, taken after recovery from COVID-19. These receptors were obtained from a human donor who had recovered from COVID-19.

V gene TRBV27 combines with J gene TRBJ2-3; D might be TRBD1 (6 bases). Germline CDR1 is MNHEY and CDR2 is SMNVEV (reference sequence). The CDR3 is 14 amino acids. V dropped 6 bases and J dropped 2 bases, with 12 bases sitting between them. The CDR3 coding sequence is TGTGCCAGCAGATCAGGACAGAACACAGATACGCAGTATTTT. Protein sequence: CASRSGQNTDTQYF.

The gene calls are TRBV12-3 or TRBV12-4 and TRBJ2-7; D might be TRBD2 (5 bases). The CDR3 totals 13 residues. Trimming removed 8 bases at V and 3 bases at J, with 14 bases between. The CDR3 here is CASGWRWGYEQYF. CDR3 DNA: TGTGCCAGCGGGTGGAGGTGGGGCTACGAGCAGTACTTC.

V is TRBV19 and J is TRBJ1-5, with D uncertain. Germline CDR1 LNHDA, CDR2 SQIVND (reference sequence). V lost 5 bases and J lost 0, with 11 bases in between. CDR3 length: 15 amino acids. CDR3 DNA: TGTGCCAGTAGTGTTGGGCATTATAGCAATCAGCCCCAGCATTTT. It codes for CASSVGHYSNQPQHF.

This clone was found once. This chain joins TRBV28 and TRBJ2-1; TRBD1 or TRBD2 may be the D gene (5 bases each). The length of the CDR3 is 15 residues. Germline CDR1 MDHEN, CDR2 SYDVKM. Trimming left V 4 bases short and J 8 bases short, with 18 bases between. Here the CDR3 reads CASSSGRDRNDEQFF. As DNA, the CDR3 is TGTGCCAGCAGTTCCGGCCGGGACCGTAACGATGAGCAGTTCTTC.

This chain connects TRBV5-8 to TRBJ2-4; maybe TRBD1 (6 bases). There are 17 residues in the CDR3. CDR1 SGHTS and CDR2 YDEGEE come from the germline V gene. The germline V and J ends were trimmed by 0 bases and 3 bases, with 16 bases remaining between them. CDR3 region: CASSLGGWGLGKNIQYF. The CDR3 region has the DNA TGTGCCAGCAGCTTGGGAGGGTGGGGGCTAGGCAAAAACATTCAGTACTTC.

The chain recombines TRBV29-1 with TRBJ2-7, with 12 bases fitting TRBD1. CDR3 length: 15 residues. CDR1 and CDR2 from the germline V gene are SQVTM and ANQGSEA. V lost 6 bases, J lost 5 bases, and 11 bases stayed unmatched. The DNA for the CDR3 is TGCAGCGTCCGCCGAGTGGGACAGGGGGCGAACGAGCAGTACTTC. Translation gives CSVRRVGQGANEQYF.

This chain uses TRBV14 with TRBJ1-1; D unresolved. The CDR3 consists of 14 residues. Germline loops: CDR1 SGHDN, CDR2 FVKESK. Trimming took off 2 bases at V and 4 bases at J, with 11 bases between the two ends. The CDR3 sequence is CASSQFDGITEAFF. CDR3 sequence (DNA): TGTGCCAGCAGCCAATTTGACGGGATCACTGAAGCTTTCTTT.

The chain has TRBV7-9 and TRBJ1-2, with 7 bases that match TRBD1. Germline V CDR1 and CDR2: SEHNR, FQNEAQ (reference sequence). The CDR3 is 17 amino acids. V gave up 5 bases and J gave up 1 base; unmatched junction bases: 13. The CDR3 DNA reads TGTGCCAGCAGCGGATTTGGGACAGCGGAAGTTAACTATGGCTACACCTTC. It specifies CASSGFGTAEVNYGYTF. The full variable domain, completed using reference TRBV7-9 and TRBJ1-2, is DTGVSQNPRHKITKRGQNVTFRCDPISEHNRLYWYRQTLGQGPEFLTYFQNEAQLEKSRLLSDRFSAERPKGSFSTLEIQRTEQGDSAMYLCASSGFGTAEVNYGYTFGSGTRLTVV.

This clone has more than one count but fewer than ten. The chain carries TRBV13 and TRBJ2-2; 8 bases map to TRBD2. J lost 5 bases, V lost 5 bases, and 7 bases had no gene match. CDR3 length: 15 amino acids. Germline CDR1 reads PRHDT; CDR2 reads FYEKMQ (reference sequence). In nucleotides, the CDR3 is TGTGCCAGCAGCCGATCGGGGGGGTCGACCGGGGAGCTGTTTTTT. Protein sequence: CASSRSGGSTGELFF.

This CDR3 is CSVGEGSNEKLFF. CDR3 nucleotides: TGCAGCGTTGGAGAGGGGTCGAACGAAAAACTGTTTTTT. The rearrangement links TRBV29-1 to TRBJ1-4, with a weak D call TRBD1 (5 bases). V was cut by 4 bases and J by 8 bases, with 14 bases left in between. CDR1 SQVTM and CDR2 ANQGSEA come from the germline V gene. The CDR3 length is 13 residues.

The J gene is TRBJ1-3, the V gene TRBV3-1 (or the pseudogene TRBV3-2); D gene unclear. Trimming stripped 6 bases from V and 0 bases from J, with 12 bases between. Germline CDR1 and CDR2: LGHDT and YNNKEL (reference sequence). The CDR3 extends over 15 amino acids. CDR3 DNA sequence: TGTGCCAGCAGTACCGGGGATCCCTCTGGAAACACCATATATTTT. Its protein is CASSTGDPSGNTIYF.